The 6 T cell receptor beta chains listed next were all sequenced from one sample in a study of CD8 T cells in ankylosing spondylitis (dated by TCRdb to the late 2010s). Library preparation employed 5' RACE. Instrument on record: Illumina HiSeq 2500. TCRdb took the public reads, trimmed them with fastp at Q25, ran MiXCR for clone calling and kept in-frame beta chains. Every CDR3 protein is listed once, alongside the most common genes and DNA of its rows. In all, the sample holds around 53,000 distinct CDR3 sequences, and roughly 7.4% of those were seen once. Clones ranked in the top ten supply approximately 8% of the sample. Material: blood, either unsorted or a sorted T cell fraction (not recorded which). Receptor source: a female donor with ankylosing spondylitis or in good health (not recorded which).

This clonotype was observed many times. The CDR3 nucleotides read TGTGCCAGCAGCCCAGGGGGGAGCCGATTCCTGGAAGCTTTCTTT. Translation gives CASSPGGSRFLEAFF. V and J are TRBV7-9 and TRBJ1-1; TRBD1 matches at 7 bases. The CDR3 covers 15 residues. Germline trimming cut 5 bases from V and 8 bases from J; bases unmatched to any gene: 14. Germline assignment: CDR1 SEHNR and CDR2 FQNEAQ (reference sequence).

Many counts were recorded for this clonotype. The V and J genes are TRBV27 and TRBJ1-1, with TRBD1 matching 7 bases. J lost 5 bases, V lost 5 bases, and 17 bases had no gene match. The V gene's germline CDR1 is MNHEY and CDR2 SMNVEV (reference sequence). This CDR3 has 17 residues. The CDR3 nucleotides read TGTGCCAGCAGTCCCCTGGGGACAGACCCCCGGGGGACTGAAGCTTTCTTT. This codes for CASSPLGTDPRGTEAFF.

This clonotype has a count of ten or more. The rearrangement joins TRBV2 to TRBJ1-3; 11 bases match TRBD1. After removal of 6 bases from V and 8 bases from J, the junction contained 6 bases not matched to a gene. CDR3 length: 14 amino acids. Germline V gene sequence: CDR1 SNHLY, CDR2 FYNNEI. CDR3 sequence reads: CASRRTGGIDTIYF. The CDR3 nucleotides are TGTGCCAGCAGGCGGACAGGGGGCATAGACACCATATATTTT. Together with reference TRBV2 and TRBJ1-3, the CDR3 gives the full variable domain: EPEVTQTPSHQVTQMGQEVILRCVPISNHLYFYWYRQILGQKVEFLVSFYNNEISEKSEIFDDQFSVERPDGSNFTLKIRSTKLEDSAMYFCASRRTGGIDTIYFGEGSWLTVV.

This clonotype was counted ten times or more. The CDR3: CASSQTTSGGASNNEQFF. The DNA of the CDR3 is TGTGCCAGCAGCCAAACGACTAGCGGGGGGGCATCGAACAATGAGCAGTTCTTC. J is TRBJ2-1 and V is TRBV4-2; 14 nucleotides match TRBD2. Germline CDR1 reads LGHNA; CDR2 reads YNFKEQ. This CDR3 is built from 18 residues. The V segment lost 2 bases and the J segment 5 bases; nucleotides outside the gene matches: 8.

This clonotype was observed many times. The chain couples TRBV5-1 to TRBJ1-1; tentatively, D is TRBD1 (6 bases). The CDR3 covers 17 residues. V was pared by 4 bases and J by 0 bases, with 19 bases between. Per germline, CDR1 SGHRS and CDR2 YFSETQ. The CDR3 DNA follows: TGCGCCAGCAGCCCCGCAGCGGGGGCAGGGGTGAACACTGAAGCTTTCTTT. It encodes CASSPAAGAGVNTEAFF.

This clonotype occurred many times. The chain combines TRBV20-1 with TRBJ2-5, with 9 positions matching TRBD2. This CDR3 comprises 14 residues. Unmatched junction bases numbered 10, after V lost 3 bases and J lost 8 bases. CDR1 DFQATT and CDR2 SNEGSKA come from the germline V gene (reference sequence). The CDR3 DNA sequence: TGCAGTGCTAGTTCTGGAGTAGCGGGGGTAACCCAGTACTTC. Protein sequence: CSASSGVAGVTQYF.